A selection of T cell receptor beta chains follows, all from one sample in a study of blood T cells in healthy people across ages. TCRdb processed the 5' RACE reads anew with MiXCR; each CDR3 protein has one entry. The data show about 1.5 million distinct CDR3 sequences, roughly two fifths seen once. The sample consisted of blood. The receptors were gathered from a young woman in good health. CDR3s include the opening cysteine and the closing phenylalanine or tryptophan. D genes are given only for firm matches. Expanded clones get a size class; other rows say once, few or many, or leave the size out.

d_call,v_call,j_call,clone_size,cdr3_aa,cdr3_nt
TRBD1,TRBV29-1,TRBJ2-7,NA,CSVAGQGKDEQYF,TGCAGCGTCGCGGGACAGGGGAAGGACGAGCAGTACTTC
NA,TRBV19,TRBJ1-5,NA,CASHRAGVNQPQHF,TGTGCCAGCCATCGGGCAGGGGTCAATCAGCCCCAGCATTTT
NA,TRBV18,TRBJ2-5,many,CASSPSGEETQYF,TGTGCCAGCAGTCCCTCGGGAGAAGAGACCCAGTACTTC
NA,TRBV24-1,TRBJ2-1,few,CATSASPGGGNEQFF,TGTGCCACCAGTGCTTCACCTGGGGGTGGCAATGAGCAGTTCTTC
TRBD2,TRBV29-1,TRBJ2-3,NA,CSVGVAGGTDTQYF,TGCAGCGTTGGGGTAGCGGGGGGCACAGATACGCAGTATTTT
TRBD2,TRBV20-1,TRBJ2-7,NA,CSAGSGGTYNEQYF,TGCAGTGCCGGGAGCGGGGGCACCTACAATGAGCAGTACTTC
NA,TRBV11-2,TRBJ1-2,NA,CASRRPGNYGYTF,TGTGCCAGCAGACGTCCCGGAAACTATGGCTACACCTTC
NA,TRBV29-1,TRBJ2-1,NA,CSVAPIYHNEQFF,TGCAGCGTGGCGCCCATCTATCACAATGAGCAGTTCTTC
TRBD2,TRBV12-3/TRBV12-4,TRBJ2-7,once,CASSQTLAGGSYNEQYF,TGTGCCAGCAGTCAGACACTAGCGGGAGGATCCTACAATGAGCAGTACTTC
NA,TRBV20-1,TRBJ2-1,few,CSARVRSSSYNEQFF,TGCAGTGCAAGGGTTCGTAGTAGCTCCTACAATGAGCAGTTCTTC
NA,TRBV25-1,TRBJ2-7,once,CASSAPAGPGYEQYF,TGTGCCAGCAGCGCACCCGCAGGGCCTGGCTACGAGCAGTACTTC
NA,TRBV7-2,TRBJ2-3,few,CASSFGREGGDTQYF,TGTGCCAGCAGCTTTGGGCGGGAAGGGGGGGATACGCAGTATTTT
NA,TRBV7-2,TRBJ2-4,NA,CASSLGLGNIQYF,TGTGCCAGCAGCTTAGGACTAGGAAACATTCAGTACTTC
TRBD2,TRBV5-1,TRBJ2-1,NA,CASSWGLAGGRIVDEQFF,TGCGCCAGCAGCTGGGGACTAGCGGGGGGAAGAATAGTCGATGAGCAGTTCTTC
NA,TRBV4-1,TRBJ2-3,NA,CASSHQGTLAADTQYF,TGCGCCAGCAGCCACCAGGGGACACTAGCCGCAGATACGCAGTATTTT